These T cell receptor beta chains were read from a single sample in a study of cytomegalovirus exposure and HLA in healthy donors. Produced via immunoSEQ multiplex PCR; TCRdb's table is partial and in-frame only. This sample has around 150,000 clones, with approximately 72% found just once. Material: PBMCs. These TCRs come from a female donor in good health and CMV-seronegative. Both conserved end residues are part of each CDR3. Each record gives: clone size, V gene, J gene, D gene, CDR3 protein, CDR3 DNA. The D gene is left open where the match is weak. The size entry is marked missing in some rows and otherwise reads once, few, many or a size class.

>NA|TRBV6-4|TRBJ2-1|NA
CASSASSYNEQFF
TGTGCCAGCAGTGCGAGTTCATACAATGAGCAGTTCTTC
>NA|TRBV5-1|TRBJ1-1|NA
CASSNPMGGNTEAFF
TGCGCCAGCAGCAACCCAATGGGGGGTAACACTGAAGCTTTCTTT
>few|TRBV6-1|TRBJ2-7|NA
CASSHSGREQYF
TGTGCCAGCAGCCACAGTGGGCGCGAGCAGTACTTC
>NA|TRBV10-3|TRBJ2-3|TRBD2
CAISGASGGSVDTQYF
TGTGCCATCAGTGGTGCTAGCGGGGGGTCGGTAGATACGCAGTATTTT
>NA|TRBV30|TRBJ2-5|NA
CAWSTGQETQYF
TGTGCCTGGAGCACAGGTCAAGAGACCCAGTACTTC
>NA|TRBV6-1|TRBJ1-6|NA
CASSDNINSPLHF
TGTGCCAGCAGTGATAACATTAATTCACCCCTCCACTTT
>NA|TRBV6-5|TRBJ2-1|TRBD2
CASSPTSGRLHEQFF
TGTGCCAGCAGCCCCACTAGCGGGAGACTCCATGAGCAGTTCTTC
>NA|TRBV6-1|TRBJ2-7|NA
CASSVERSDEQYF
TGTGCCAGCAGTGTGGAGCGGTCCGATGAGCAGTACTTC
>NA|TRBV29-1|TRBJ1-1|NA
CSVGEGGRLNTEAFF
TGCAGCGTTGGGGAGGGGGGCAGGCTGAACACTGAAGCTTTCTTT
>few|TRBV5-5|TRBJ1-2|TRBD1
CASSVGVGTGYGYTF
TGTGCCAGCAGCGTGGGGGTAGGGACAGGCTATGGCTACACCTTC
>NA|TRBV6-6|TRBJ1-5|NA
CASSYSRVQGEHF
TGTGCCAGCAGTTACTCGAGGGTACAGGGAGAGCATTTT
>NA|TRBV5-1|TRBJ2-3|NA
CASSLRAGPTDTQYF
TGCGCCAGCAGCTTGAGGGCGGGACCCACAGATACGCAGTATTTT
>NA|TRBV6-5|TRBJ2-1|TRBD1
CASSLTGDREQFF
TGTGCCAGCAGCCTAACAGGGGATCGGGAGCAGTTCTTC
>NA|TRBV7-8|TRBJ2-2|NA
CASSLREPTGELFF
TGTGCCAGCAGCCTCCGGGAGCCCACCGGGGAGCTGTTTTTT
>NA|TRBV9|TRBJ2-6|TRBD1
CASSVRTGVWGANVLTF
TGTGCCAGCAGCGTAAGAACAGGGGTCTGGGGGGCCAACGTCCTGACTTTC
>NA|TRBV5-1|TRBJ1-3|NA
CASTLGTSGNTIYF
TGCGCCAGCACCCTTGGGACATCTGGAAACACCATATATTTT
>NA|TRBV5-1|TRBJ2-3|TRBD2
CASSLPGTSGGSTDTQYF
TGCGCCAGCAGCTTACCCGGGACTAGCGGGGGGAGCACAGATACGCAGTATTTT
>NA|TRBV5-4|TRBJ1-4|NA
CASSFEGDGKLFF
TGTGCCAGCAGCTTCGAGGGTGATGGAAAACTGTTTTTT
>NA|TRBV30|TRBJ1-2|NA
CAWSVGEGRGYTF
TGTGCCTGGAGTGTAGGGGAAGGAAGAGGCTACACCTTC
>NA|TRBV6-1|TRBJ1-2|TRBD1
CASRQGAQNYGYTF
TGTGCCAGCAGGCAGGGGGCGCAGAACTATGGCTACACCTTC
>once|TRBV5-1|TRBJ2-5|NA
CASSWTEIGETQYF
TGCGCCAGCAGCTGGACAGAGATCGGGGAGACCCAGTACTTC
>NA|TRBV5-1|TRBJ2-2|TRBD2
CASSTGTTHTGELFF
TGCGCCAGCAGCACGGGGACTACCCACACCGGGGAGCTGTTTTTT
>NA|TRBV5-6|TRBJ1-1|TRBD1
CASRQTGAGNTEAFF
TGTGCCAGCAGACAGACAGGGGCCGGGAACACTGAAGCTTTCTTT
>NA|TRBV6-5|TRBJ1-6|TRBD1
CATGQGYNSPLHF
TGTGCCACCGGACAGGGGTACAATTCACCCCTCCACTTT
>NA|TRBV2|TRBJ1-1|NA
CASSEGGDRGTEAFF
TGTGCCAGCAGTGAAGGGGGGGATAGAGGGACTGAAGCTTTCTTT
>few|TRBV13|TRBJ2-1|NA
CASSPRRAGGSYNEQFF
NA
>NA|TRBV9|TRBJ1-5|TRBD1
CASSVAPGGQPQHF
TGTGCCAGCAGCGTAGCGCCAGGGGGTCAGCCCCAGCATTTT
>NA|TRBV9|TRBJ1-3|NA
CASSEGGSGNTIYF
TGTGCCAGCAGCGAGGGGGGGAGTGGAAACACCATATATTTT
>NA|TRBV4-1|TRBJ2-7|TRBD2
CASSHPSGRASGSYEQYF
TGCGCCAGCAGCCACCCTAGCGGGAGGGCGTCGGGCTCCTACGAGCAGTACTTC
>NA|TRBV5-1|TRBJ2-5|TRBD2
CASSPGTSGGAGETQYF
TGCGCCAGCAGCCCGGGGACTAGCGGGGGAGCGGGAGAGACCCAGTACTTC
>NA|TRBV2|TRBJ2-2|NA
CASSEGGVGGGVANTGELFF
TGTGCCAGCAGTGAAGGGGGGGTGGGAGGAGGGGTCGCGAACACCGGGGAGCTGTTTTTT
>NA|TRBV30|TRBJ2-1|NA
CAWSPLNEQFF
TGTGCCTGGAGTCCGTTGAATGAGCAGTTCTTC
>NA|TRBV7-8|TRBJ1-2|TRBD1
CASSPWTGSAYGYTF
TGTGCCAGCAGCCCATGGACAGGGTCGGCCTATGGCTACACCTTC
>NA|TRBV1|TRBJ2-3|NA
CTSSHPLADPSTDTQYF
TGCACCAGCAGCCATCCGCTAGCGGATCCTAGCACAGATACGCAGTATTTT
>NA|TRBV2|TRBJ2-5|NA
CASDNSYQETQYF
TGTGCCAGCGACAACTCGTACCAAGAGACCCAGTACTTC
>few|TRBV9|TRBJ2-7|NA
CASSRGSSYEQYF
TGTGCCAGCAGCCGGGGGAGCTCCTACGAGCAGTACTTC
>NA|TRBV7-3|TRBJ2-1|NA
CASSIGTYNEQFF
TGTGCCAGCAGCATCGGGACTTACAATGAGCAGTTCTTC
>NA|TRBV2|TRBJ2-3|TRBD2
CASSGFSGGIAGVHTQYF
TGTGCCAGCAGTGGGTTTAGCGGGGGGATCGCCGGAGTTCATACGCAGTATTTT
>NA|TRBV5-1|TRBJ1-2|NA
CASSLDPGAPGYTF
TGCGCCAGCAGCTTGGATCCAGGGGCTCCTGGCTACACCTTC
>NA|TRBV7-3|TRBJ2-1|TRBD1
CASSFGTGVGNEQFF
TGTGCCAGCAGCTTTGGGACAGGGGTAGGCAATGAGCAGTTCTTC